This T cell receptor beta chain comes out of a study of cytomegalovirus exposure and HLA in healthy donors. The repertoire was sequenced with immunoSEQ multiplex PCR; TCRdb's copy has only in-frame clones and lacks some. In the table there are fewer than 85,000 clones, roughly 90% of which are singletons. This CDR3 has 17 amino acids. Germline V lookup: CDR1 MGHRA, CDR2 YSYEKL. V was shortened by 0 bases and J by 0 bases, with 14 bases between the two germline ends. The sample was PBMCs. The TCR sequence derives from a woman aged 18-29 years in good health and CMV-seropositive. The chain combines TRBV4-1 with TRBJ1-2, with D hard to call. The CDR3 sequence: CASSQDIRILPNYGYTF. For the CDR3, the DNA is TGCGCCAGCAGCCAAGATATCAGGATTCTACCTAACTATGGCTACACCTTC.